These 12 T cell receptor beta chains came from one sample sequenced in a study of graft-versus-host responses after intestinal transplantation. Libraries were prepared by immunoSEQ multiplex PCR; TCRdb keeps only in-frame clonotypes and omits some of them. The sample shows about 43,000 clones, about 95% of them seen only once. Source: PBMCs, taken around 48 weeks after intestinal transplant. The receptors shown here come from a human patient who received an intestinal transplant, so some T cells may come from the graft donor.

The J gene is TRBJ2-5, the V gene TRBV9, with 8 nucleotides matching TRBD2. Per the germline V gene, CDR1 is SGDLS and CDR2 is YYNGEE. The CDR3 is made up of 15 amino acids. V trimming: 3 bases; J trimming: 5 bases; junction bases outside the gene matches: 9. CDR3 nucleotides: TGTGCCAGCAGCGCGGGGACGGCTAGCGGGGAGACCCAGTACTTC. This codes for CASSAGTASGETQYF.

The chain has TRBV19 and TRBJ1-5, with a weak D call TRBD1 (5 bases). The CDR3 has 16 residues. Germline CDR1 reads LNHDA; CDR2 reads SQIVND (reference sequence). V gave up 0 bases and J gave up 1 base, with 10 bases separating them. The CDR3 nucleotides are TGTGCCAGTAGTATAGACAGGGTTATGAGCAATCAGCCCCAGCATTTT. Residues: CASSIDRVMSNQPQHF. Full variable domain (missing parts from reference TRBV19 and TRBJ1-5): DGGITQSPKYLFRKEGQNVTLSCEQNLNHDAMYWYRQDPGQGLRLIYYSQIVNDFQKGDIAEGYSVSREKKESFPLTVTSAQKNPTAFYLCASSIDRVMSNQPQHFGDGTRLSIL.

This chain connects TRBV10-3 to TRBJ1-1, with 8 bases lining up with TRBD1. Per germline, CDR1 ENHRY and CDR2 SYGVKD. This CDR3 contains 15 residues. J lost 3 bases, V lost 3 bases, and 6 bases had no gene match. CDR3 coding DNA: TGTGCCATCAGTGATCGAACAGGGGGGCACACTGAAGCTTTCTTT. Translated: CAISDRTGGHTEAFF.

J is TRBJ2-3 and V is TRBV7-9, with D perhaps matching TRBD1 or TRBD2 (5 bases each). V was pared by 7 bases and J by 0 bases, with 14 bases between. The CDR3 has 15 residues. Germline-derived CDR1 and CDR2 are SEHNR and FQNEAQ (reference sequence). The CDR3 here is CASIPTGTSTDTQYF. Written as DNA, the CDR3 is TGTGCCAGCATCCCCACCGGGACCAGCACAGATACGCAGTATTTT.

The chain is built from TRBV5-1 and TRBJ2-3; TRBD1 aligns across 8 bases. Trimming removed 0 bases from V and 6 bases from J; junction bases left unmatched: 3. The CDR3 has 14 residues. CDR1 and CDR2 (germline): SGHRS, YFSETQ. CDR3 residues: CASSLEAGGDTQYF. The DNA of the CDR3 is TGCGCCAGCAGCTTGGAGGCAGGGGGCGATACGCAGTATTTT.

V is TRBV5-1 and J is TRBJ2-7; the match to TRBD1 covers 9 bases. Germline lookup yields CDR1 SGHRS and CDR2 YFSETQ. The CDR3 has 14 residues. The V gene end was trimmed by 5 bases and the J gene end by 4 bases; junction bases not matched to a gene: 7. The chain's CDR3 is CASSIGTGLYEQYF. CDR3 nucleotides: TGCGCCAGCAGTATCGGGACAGGGCTTTACGAGCAGTACTTC.

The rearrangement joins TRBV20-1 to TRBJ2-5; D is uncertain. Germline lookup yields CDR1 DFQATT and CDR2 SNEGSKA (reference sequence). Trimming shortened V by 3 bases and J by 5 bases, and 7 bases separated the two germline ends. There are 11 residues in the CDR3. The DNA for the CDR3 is TGCAGTGCTAGCCCCGGGGAGACCCAGTACTTC. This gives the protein CSASPGETQYF.

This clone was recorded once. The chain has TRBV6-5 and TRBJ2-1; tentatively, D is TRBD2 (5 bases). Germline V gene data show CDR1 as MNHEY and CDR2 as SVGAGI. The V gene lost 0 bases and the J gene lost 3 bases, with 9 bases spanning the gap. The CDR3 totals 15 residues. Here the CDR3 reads CASSYSAGLYNEQFF. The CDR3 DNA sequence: TGTGCCAGCAGTTACTCGGCGGGTCTCTACAATGAGCAGTTCTTC.

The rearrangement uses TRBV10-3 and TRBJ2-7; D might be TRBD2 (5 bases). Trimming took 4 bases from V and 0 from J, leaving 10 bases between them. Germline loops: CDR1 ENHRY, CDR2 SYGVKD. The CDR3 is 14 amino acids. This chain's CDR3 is CAISAAGSSYEQYF. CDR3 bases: TGTGCCATCAGTGCGGCGGGCAGCTCCTACGAGCAGTACTTC.

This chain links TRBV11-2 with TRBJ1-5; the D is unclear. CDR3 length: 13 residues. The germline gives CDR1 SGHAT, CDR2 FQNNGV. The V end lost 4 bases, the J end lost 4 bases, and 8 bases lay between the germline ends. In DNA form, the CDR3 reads TGTGCCAGCAGCTCAGGCTTAAATCAGCCCCAGCATTTT. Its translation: CASSSGLNQPQHF.

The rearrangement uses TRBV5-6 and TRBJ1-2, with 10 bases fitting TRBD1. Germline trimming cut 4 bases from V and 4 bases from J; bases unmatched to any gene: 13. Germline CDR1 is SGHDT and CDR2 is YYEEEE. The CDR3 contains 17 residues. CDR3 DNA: TGTGCCAGCAGCATGACCGGGACAGGGGCCCTCTCCTATGGCTACACCTTC. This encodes CASSMTGTGALSYGYTF.

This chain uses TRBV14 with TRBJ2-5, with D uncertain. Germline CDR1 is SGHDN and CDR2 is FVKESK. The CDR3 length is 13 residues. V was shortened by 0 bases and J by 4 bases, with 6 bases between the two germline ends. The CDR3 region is CASSQDPGETQYF. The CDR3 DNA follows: TGTGCCAGCAGCCAAGATCCAGGAGAGACCCAGTACTTC.